This TCR beta chain was captured by sequencing in a study of blood T cell repertoires in COVID-19. Overall study: Acute and convalescent COVID-19 specimens originated in the United States, Italy and Spain. T cells, B-cell-depleted T cells, or PBMCs supplied cDNA or gDNA.

Source study methods: Quantification of nucleated cells was approximated via reference gene primer amplification. Libraries were prepared by immunoSEQ multiplex PCR; TCRdb keeps only in-frame clonotypes and omits some of them. V and J calls and clone size are given by that table; D and trimming were obtained from the DNA. Among 150,000 to 200,000 clones listed, 86% were seen once. The germline gives CDR1 GTSNPN, CDR2 SVGIG (reference sequence). V was pared by 2 bases and J by 5 bases, with 15 bases between. The CDR3 sequence is 14 residues long. The rearrangement uses TRBV30 and TRBJ1-2; D gene uncertain. Sequencing used peripheral blood. The clonotype originates from a man aged 18-30 years with acute or convalescent COVID-19. The CDR3 is CAWSSRPPLYGYTF. The CDR3 DNA reads as TGTGCCTGGAGTTCCCGCCCGCCACTTTATGGCTACACCTTC.